What follows describes a single T cell receptor (beta chain). Its cognate antigen is unknown. The CDR3 length is 11 residues. CDR1 is LNHDA and CDR2 is SQIVND in the germline V gene (reference sequence). Trimming pared 5 bases from V and 1 base from J, leaving 2 bases between. The data derive from a study of CD8+ T cells in alopecia areata. Background on the study: Treated patients received oral tofacitinib, 5 to 10 mg twice daily. Study results and limitations: Normal scalp showed lower clonality than lesional scalp, especially alopecia totalis/universalis.

The treatment: oral pan-JAK inhibitor, 5-10 mg twice daily. Investigators isolated RNA and reverse transcribed it into cDNA to act as the sequencing template. Profiled with immunoSEQ multiplex PCR; TCRdb holds only in-frame clones, not every one. This repertoire shows approximately 190,000 clones, roughly 60% found once; its top ten account for 5.5%. Specimen: CD4+ T cells sorted from blood, collected at week 24, from a patient treated with tofacitinib. The chain links TRBV19 to TRBJ1-1; no definite D call. This sequence originates from a human donor with alopecia areata. CDR3 nucleotide sequence: TGTGCCAGTAGTTCGAACACTGAAGCTTTCTTT. Amino acid sequence: CASSSNTEAFF.